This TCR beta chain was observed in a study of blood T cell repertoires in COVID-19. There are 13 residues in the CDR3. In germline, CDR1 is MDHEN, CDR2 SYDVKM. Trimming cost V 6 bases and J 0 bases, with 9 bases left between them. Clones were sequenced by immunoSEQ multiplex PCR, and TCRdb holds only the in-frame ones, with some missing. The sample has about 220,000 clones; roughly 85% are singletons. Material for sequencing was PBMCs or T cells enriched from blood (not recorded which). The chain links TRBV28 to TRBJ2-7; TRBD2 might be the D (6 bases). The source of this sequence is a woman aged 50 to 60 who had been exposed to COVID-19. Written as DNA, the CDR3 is TGTGCCAGCAGGGAGGGCAGCTCCTACGAGCAGTACTTC. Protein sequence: CASREGSSYEQYF.